Each of the 19 T cell receptor beta chains below was sequenced from the same sample in a study of cytomegalovirus exposure and HLA in healthy donors. The PCR was carried out with 60 Vbeta primers and 13 Jbeta primers. TCRdb keeps only in-frame clones here, not all; method: immunoSEQ multiplex PCR. The data show about 150,000 clones, approximately 68% seen once. The material sequenced was PBMCs. The receptor source for this set is a man aged 55-75 years in good health and CMV-seronegative.

The V call is TRBV7-9, the J call TRBJ2-1; perhaps TRBD1 as D (5 bases). This CDR3 has 16 amino acids. The germline gives CDR1 SEHNR, CDR2 FQNEAQ (reference sequence). V was clipped by 1 base and J by 3 bases, with 13 bases between them. CDR3 coding DNA: TGTGCCAGCAGCTTAGTCCAGGGATCTCTCTACAATGAGCAGTTCTTC. Protein product: CASSLVQGSLYNEQFF.

The V and J genes are TRBV28 and TRBJ2-5; a weak D match, TRBD1 (6 bases). V was pared by 4 bases and J by 5 bases, with 23 bases between. The CDR3 totals 17 residues. From germline, CDR1 is MDHEN and CDR2 SYDVKM. CDR3 sequence (DNA): TGTGCCAGCAGTTCGGACCAGGGCAGGGGCCCGGGGGAGACCCAGTACTTC. Its protein product is CASSSDQGRGPGETQYF.

This chain links TRBV11-3 with TRBJ1-1, with 9 bases fitting TRBD1. This CDR3 is 14 amino acids long. V was pared by 5 bases and J by 5 bases, with 6 bases of the junction left unmatched. CDR1 is SGHNT, CDR2 YENEEA, per germline. The CDR3: CASSPGQGNTEAFF. The DNA of the CDR3 is TGTGCCAGCAGCCCGGGACAGGGCAATACTGAAGCTTTCTTT.

The CDR3 DNA follows: TGTGCCAGCAGCCGGAGATTAGTTGCCGGGGAGCTGTTTTTT. This encodes CASSRRLVAGELFF. This chain joins TRBV11-2 and TRBJ2-2; D gene ambiguous. Germline values: CDR1 SGHAT, CDR2 FQNNGV. The germline V and J ends were trimmed by 5 bases and 6 bases, with 13 bases remaining between them. This CDR3 comprises 14 residues. The full variable domain, with the rest looked up from reference TRBV11-2 and TRBJ2-2, is EAGVAQSPRYKIIEKRQSVAFWCNPISGHATLYWYQQILGQGPKLLIQFQNNGVVDDSQLPKDRFSAERLKGVDSTLKIQPAKLEDSAVYLCASSRRLVAGELFFGEGSRLTVL.

The chain carries TRBV29-1 and TRBJ1-2; weak D call: TRBD1 (6 bases). The length of the CDR3 is 13 residues. The V end lost 7 bases, the J end lost 6 bases, and 18 bases lay between the germline ends. CDR1 is SQVTM, CDR2 ANQGSEA, per germline. CDR3 in DNA: TGCAGCGGCCGTACAACAGGGCAGAATGGCTACACCTTC. Translating it yields CSGRTTGQNGYTF.

This chain joins TRBV30 and TRBJ2-7; D unclear. V was trimmed by 8 bases and J by 6 bases, leaving 14 bases between them. CDR1 GTSNPN and CDR2 SVGIG come from the germline V gene (reference sequence). This CDR3 contains 11 residues. The CDR3 coding sequence is TGTGCCGGAATGCAGGCCTCCGAGCAGTACTTC. Translated, it gives CAGMQASEQYF.

The CDR3 loop reads CASRGDGNEQFF. CDR3 in DNA: TGTGCCTCCCGGGGTGACGGCAATGAGCAGTTCTTC. The genes are TRBV30 and TRBJ2-1; D is perhaps TRBD2 (5 bases). CDR3 length: 12 residues. V lost 7 bases and J 6 bases, leaving 13 bases between the germline ends. From germline, CDR1 is GTSNPN and CDR2 SVGIG (reference sequence).

The chain couples TRBV5-4 to TRBJ2-2; D call uncertain. In germline, CDR1 is SGHNT, CDR2 YYREEE (reference sequence). The CDR3 is 15 residues long. V lost 4 bases and J 4 bases, leaving 14 bases between the germline ends. In nucleotides, the CDR3 is TGTGCCAGCAGCCCCGCGGTCTCGAGCACCGGGGAGCTGTTTTTT. Encoded protein: CASSPAVSSTGELFF.

The rearrangement uses TRBV30 and TRBJ2-7; D remains ambiguous. CDR3 length: 13 residues. Looked up from germline, CDR1 is GTSNPN and CDR2 is SVGIG (reference sequence). Trimming left V 4 bases short and J 6 bases short, with 16 bases between. CDR3 residues: CAWTRSRLGEQYF. DNA of the CDR3: TGTGCCTGGACTCGATCGAGACTTGGCGAGCAGTACTTC.

The V call is TRBV19, the J call TRBJ2-3; 16 nucleotides align to TRBD2. The CDR3 spans 16 residues. Germline CDR1 is LNHDA and CDR2 is SQIVND (reference sequence). After removal of 6 bases from V and 5 bases from J, the junction contained 5 bases not matched to a gene. The CDR3 DNA reads TGTGCCAGTAGCCAAGGGACTAGCGGGAGGGGAGATACGCAGTATTTT. This codes for CASSQGTSGRGDTQYF.

The CDR3: CASNKQGPSYEQYF. The CDR3 nucleotides are TGTGCCAGCAATAAGCAGGGCCCCTCCTACGAGCAGTACTTC. The chain carries TRBV6-1 and TRBJ2-7, with D possibly being TRBD1 (5 bases). Germline lookup yields CDR1 MNHNS and CDR2 SASEGT. V dropped 7 bases and J dropped 0 bases, with 13 bases sitting between them. This CDR3 comprises 14 residues.

This chain links TRBV5-5 with TRBJ2-5; 8 nucleotides agree with TRBD1. The V gene's germline CDR1 is SGHKS and CDR2 YYEKEE (reference sequence). The CDR3 has 14 residues. The V gene end was trimmed by 3 bases and the J gene end by 1 base; junction bases not matched to a gene: 2. The CDR3 sequence is CASSSTGGQETQYF. For the CDR3, the DNA is TGTGCCAGCAGCTCTACAGGGGGCCAAGAGACCCAGTACTTC.

This sequence joins TRBV28 and TRBJ1-5; D remains ambiguous. V was pared by 2 bases and J by 10 bases, with 18 bases between. Germline V gene sequence: CDR1 MDHEN, CDR2 SYDVKM. The CDR3 covers 15 residues. CDR3 nucleotides: TGTGCCAGCAGTTTAGCGGGGTTAGGCGGGTCTCCCCAGCATTTT. Its protein is CASSLAGLGGSPQHF.

This clone has a single count. The chain recombines TRBV7-8 with TRBJ2-2, with D possibly matching TRBD1 (6 bases). The CDR3 is 19 residues long. V was pared by 3 bases and J by 0 bases, with 20 bases between. The germline V gene encodes CDR1 SGHVS and CDR2 FQNEAQ. DNA for the CDR3: TGTGCCAGCAGCTTCTCCCGGGTTACAGGGATGGCGAACACCGGGGAGCTGTTTTTT. Its protein product is CASSFSRVTGMANTGELFF.

The table lists this clone with a few counts. CDR3 loop: CASSLTGSGTEAFF. The CDR3 DNA is TGCGCCAGCAGCTTGACAGGGAGTGGAACTGAAGCTTTCTTT. The gene calls are TRBV5-1 and TRBJ1-1, with D possibly being TRBD1 (6 bases). V lost 1 base and J 5 bases, leaving 12 bases between the germline ends. The germline V gene encodes CDR1 SGHRS and CDR2 YFSETQ. The CDR3 spans 14 residues.

The CDR3 is CASSPTGGSYEQYF. The DNA for the CDR3 is TGTGCCAGCAGCCCGACAGGGGGGTCCTACGAGCAGTACTTC. The V call is TRBV7-3, the J call TRBJ2-7; 9 bases match TRBD1. V was pared by 5 bases and J by 1 base, with 3 bases of the junction left unmatched. The CDR3 spans 14 residues. CDR1 is SGHTA, CDR2 FQGTGA, per germline.

The V call is TRBV7-2, the J call TRBJ1-5, with D perhaps TRBD1 (6 bases). The germline V and J ends were trimmed by 5 bases and 11 bases, with 19 bases remaining between them. The CDR3 sequence is 14 residues long. CDR1 is SGHTA and CDR2 is FQGNSA in the germline V gene. CDR3 in amino acids: CASSPLTGIVAQHF. The CDR3 DNA follows: TGTGCCAGCAGCCCCCTGACAGGTATAGTGGCCCAGCATTTT.

This rearrangement joins TRBV30 to TRBJ2-2, with D possibly TRBD2 on 6 matching bases. Germline values: CDR1 GTSNPN, CDR2 SVGIG (reference sequence). Trimming left V 4 bases short and J 6 bases short, with 12 bases between. This CDR3 region has 13 residues. The CDR3 sequence: CAWTPPGAGELFF. The CDR3 nucleotides are TGTGCCTGGACCCCTCCGGGGGCCGGGGAGCTGTTTTTT.

This clone has just a few counts. J is TRBJ2-2 and V is TRBV29-1, with D perhaps matching TRBD1 (5 bases). V lost 4 bases, J lost 1 base, and 10 bases lay in between. This CDR3 spans 14 amino acids. CDR1 SQVTM and CDR2 ANQGSEA come from the germline V gene. For the CDR3, the DNA is TGCAGCGTTGGGTCAGGGATGAACACCGGGGAGCTGTTTTTT. Amino acid sequence: CSVGSGMNTGELFF.